This T cell receptor beta chain was recorded in a study of blood T cell repertoires in COVID-19. About the study: Acute-phase and convalescent COVID-19 samples originated in the United States, Italy and Spain.

TCRdb's copy holds only in-frame clones and misses some; the assay was immunoSEQ multiplex PCR. The sample contains over 200,000 clones, more than 85% of which appear only once. Patients of the Seattle cohort, enrolled during active infection, were followed longitudinally. The germline V and J ends were trimmed by 5 bases and 2 bases, with 9 bases remaining between them. Per germline, CDR1 SGHAT and CDR2 FQNNGV. This CDR3 has 14 amino acids. This sequence joins TRBV11-2 and TRBJ2-2, with a tentative D call TRBD1 (5 bases). Sequences were obtained from peripheral blood. This TCR was recovered from a man in his 60s with COVID-19, enrolled during active disease. This chain's CDR3 is CASSATVNTGELFF. DNA of the CDR3: TGTGCCAGCAGCGCGACAGTTAACACCGGGGAGCTGTTTTTT.